This entry is about one T cell receptor beta chain. This record belongs to a study of cytomegalovirus exposure and HLA in healthy donors. Turning to the study itself: Genetic ancestry analysis placed under 90% of the roughly 400 donors that were genotyped in the Caucasian-associated cluster.

60 Vbeta and 13 Jbeta primers were used in PCR. The data were produced by immunoSEQ multiplex PCR, yet TCRdb's version contains in-frame clones alone and is incomplete. The repertoire includes 150,000 to 200,000 clones, approximately 81% of them detected once, and approximately 0.25% sits in the top ten. The ends lost 3 bases at V and 9 bases at J; junction bases unmatched: 23. This CDR3 has 19 residues. CDR1 is LNHDA, CDR2 SQIVND, per germline (reference sequence). The sequence was obtained from a boy aged 5-17 years in good health and CMV-seronegative. Input material: PBMCs. The genes are TRBV19 and TRBJ1-5, with 7 nucleotides matching TRBD1. The CDR3, as DNA: TGTGCCAGTAGTATCCCCACTCGACAGGGTAGGGTCAGTGGTGGGCCCCAGCATTTT. It codes for CASSIPTRQGRVSGGPQHF. Combining the CDR3 with reference TRBV19 and TRBJ1-5 gives the whole variable domain DGGITQSPKYLFRKEGQNVTLSCEQNLNHDAMYWYRQDPGQGLRLIYYSQIVNDFQKGDIAEGYSVSREKKESFPLTVTSAQKNPTAFYLCASSIPTRQGRVSGGPQHFGDGTRLSIL.